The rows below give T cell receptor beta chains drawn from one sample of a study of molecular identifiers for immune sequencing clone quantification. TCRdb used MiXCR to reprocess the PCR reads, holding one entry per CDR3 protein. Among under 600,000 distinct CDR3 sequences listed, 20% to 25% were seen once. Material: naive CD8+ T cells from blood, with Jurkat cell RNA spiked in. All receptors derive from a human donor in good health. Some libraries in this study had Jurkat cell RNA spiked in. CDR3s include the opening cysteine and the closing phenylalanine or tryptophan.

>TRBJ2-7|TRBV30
CAWSVGTQYGQYF
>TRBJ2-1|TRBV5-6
CASSLEAGEQFF
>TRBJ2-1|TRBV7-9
CASSLPGNAYEQFF
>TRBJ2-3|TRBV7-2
CASSGLAGGPGDTQYF
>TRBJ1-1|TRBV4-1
CASSQEQGWTEAFF
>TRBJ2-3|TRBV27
CASSGLAFTDTQYF
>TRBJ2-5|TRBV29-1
CSVEGAAGYQETQYF
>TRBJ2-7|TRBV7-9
CASSLVATSYEQYF
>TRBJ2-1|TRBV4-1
CASRPTTGTAFNNEQFF
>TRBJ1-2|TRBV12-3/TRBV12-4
CASTSGFYGYTF
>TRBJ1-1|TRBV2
CASGTGLNTEAFF
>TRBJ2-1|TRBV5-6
CASSYGGGSDNEQFF
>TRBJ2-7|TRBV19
CASSWSPGAYEQYF
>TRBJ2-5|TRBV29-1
CSGADRVLQETQYF
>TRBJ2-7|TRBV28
CASKLAGGAEQYF
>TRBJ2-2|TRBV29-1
CSVEDRQGTGELFF